Listed below are T cell receptor beta chains from one sample, sequenced in a study of spatial heterogeneity in lung cancer. One entry per CDR3 protein, called by TCRdb with MiXCR from the 5' RACE reads. Of some 1,100 distinct CDR3 sequences listed, 5.5% to 7% are singletons. Sequences were derived from normal lung tissue next to the tumor, sampled at surgery. These receptor sequences come from a male donor with early-stage non-small cell lung cancer. CDR3s include the opening cysteine and the closing phenylalanine or tryptophan. The D gene is left open where the match is weak. Only part of the rows carry a size: once, few, many, or a class if the clone is expanded.

TGCGCCAGCAGCTTGAACGCGGACAGCTGGAGCTACGAGCAGTACTTC CASSLNADSWSYEQYF TRBJ2-7 TRBV5-1 many NA
TGTGCCAGCAGCCAAGTCGAGCAAACGTTCTTC CASSQVEQTFF TRBJ2-1 TRBV3-1 NA NA
TGCGCCAGCGCCCTGTACGGAGAATTAGGAAACACCATATATTTT CASALYGELGNTIYF TRBJ1-3 TRBV5-1 medium-sized NA
TGTGCTAGTGGTCCGACGGGTTCCTACGAGCAGTACTTC CASGPTGSYEQYF TRBJ2-7 TRBV12-5 medium-sized NA
TGTGCCAGCAGTTTCCCACAGGACCAAGAGACCCAGTACTTC CASSFPQDQETQYF TRBJ2-5 TRBV28 large NA
TGTGCCATCAGTGAACAGGAGGGAGGTGGAAACACCATATATTTT CAISEQEGGGNTIYF TRBJ1-3 TRBV10-3 medium-sized NA
TGTGCCACCAGTGACGACAGGGTGGGGTCAGAGACCCAGTACTTC CATSDDRVGSETQYF TRBJ2-5 TRBV24-1 medium-sized TRBD1
TGCAGTGCTAGAGATCTTTTAGGCGGGAGGGCCTGGAATGAGCAGTTCTTC CSARDLLGGRAWNEQFF TRBJ2-1 TRBV20-1 medium-sized TRBD2
TGCGCCAGCAGCTTGGGGCCTGACACCGGGGAGCTGTTTTTT CASSLGPDTGELFF TRBJ2-2 TRBV5-1 large NA
TGCGCCAGCAGTCCGGGACACACGAACACCGGGGAGCTGTTTTTT CASSPGHTNTGELFF TRBJ2-2 TRBV5-1 medium-sized NA